This is a list of T cell receptor beta chains from one sample in a study of control samples from healthy donors and cancer patients. Data came from immunoSEQ multiplex PCR; TCRdb stores just in-frame clones and leaves some out. The data show over 100,000 clones, about nine tenths seen once. The sample consisted of blood. These receptors were collected from a human donor in good health. The donor label of this sample is uncertain. Each CDR3 is given with its conserved first and last residue. D genes are given only for firm matches. The size entry is marked missing in some rows and otherwise reads once, few, many or a size class.

clone size	D gene	V gene	J gene	CDR3 protein	CDR3 DNA
-	-	TRBV4-2	TRBJ2-3	CASSQDRRGISSTDTQYF	TGTGCCAGCAGCCAAGATCGCAGGGGCATTTCTAGCACAGATACGCAGTATTTT
-	-	TRBV27	TRBJ2-3	CANQDQNLPLVTSTDTQYF	TGTGCCAACCAGGATCAAAACCTTCCCCTAGTCACTAGCACAGATACGCAGTATTTT
-	-	TRBV11-2	TRBJ1-1	CASSLQTRTEAFF	TGTGCCAGCAGCCTACAGACGCGTACTGAAGCTTTCTTT
-	TRBD1	TRBV6-2/TRBV6-3	TRBJ2-7	CASSRFKGYTGGEMRYEQYF	TGTGCCAGCAGCCGTTTCAAAGGCTATACAGGGGGCGAGATGAGATACGAGCAGTACTTC
-	-	TRBV6-1	TRBJ1-1	CASSEVRTGLWEAFF	TGTGCCAGCAGTGAAGTGAGGACGGGGCTGTGGGAAGCTTTCTTT
-	TRBD1	TRBV5-1	TRBJ2-7	CASSLGVGPGGDEQYF	TGCGCCAGCAGCTTGGGGGTGGGACCAGGGGGTGACGAGCAGTACTTC
-	-	TRBV12-3/TRBV12-4	TRBJ2-1	CASSYALFYEQFF	TGTGCCAGCAGTTACGCGCTCTTCTATGAGCAGTTCTTC
-	-	TRBV19	TRBJ1-2	CASSIEAGFDYGYTF	TGTGCCAGTAGTATTGAGGCAGGATTTGACTATGGCTACACCTTC
-	-	TRBV12-3/TRBV12-4	TRBJ2-3	CASSQGRPDTQYF	TGTGCCAGCAGCCAAGGAAGGCCCGATACGCAGTATTTT
-	-	TRBV11-2	TRBJ1-1	CASSLVMGAEAFF	TGTGCCAGCAGCTTAGTTATGGGGGCTGAAGCTTTCTTT
-	TRBD1	TRBV5-4	TRBJ2-2	CASSLGGTGPAGELFF	TGTGCCAGCAGCTTGGGTGGGACAGGGCCAGCCGGGGAGCTGTTTTTT
-	-	TRBV5-1	TRBJ2-3	CASSLSAVVDTQYF	TGCGCCAGCAGCTTGTCTGCGGTCGTGGATACGCAGTATTTT
-	-	TRBV5-1	TRBJ2-3	CASSQSGTDNLGTQYF	TGCGCCAGCAGCCAAAGCGGGACAGACAATCTTGGTACGCAGTATTTT
-	-	TRBV9	TRBJ2-3	CASSGWDPGRSTSTDTQYF	TGTGCCAGCAGCGGTTGGGACCCGGGACGTTCAACCAGCACAGATACGCAGTATTTT
-	TRBD1	TRBV23-1	TRBJ1-6	CASSHYVGGAPRNNSPLHF	TGCGCCAGCAGTCATTACGTAGGGGGCGCCCCGAGGAATAATTCACCCCTCCACTTT
-	-	TRBV6-5	TRBJ1-5	CASRGGYSNQPQHF	TGTGCCAGCAGGGGGGGGTATAGCAATCAGCCCCAGCATTTT
-	-	TRBV6-5	TRBJ1-1	CASSYSIGGDTEAFF	TGTGCCAGCAGTTACTCGATCGGGGGGGACACTGAAGCTTTCTTT
-	TRBD1	TRBV7-9	TRBJ1-2	CASSNSGTDGYTF	TGTGCCAGCAGCAATTCCGGGACAGATGGCTACACCTTC
-	-	TRBV11-2	TRBJ2-1	CASSLLAGSSYNEQFF	TGTGCCAGCAGCTTACTGGCGGGTAGCTCCTACAATGAGCAGTTCTTC
-	TRBD1	TRBV9	TRBJ1-3	CASSAGGISGNTIYF	TGTGCCAGCAGCGCAGGGGGTATCTCTGGAAACACCATATATTTT
-	TRBD1	TRBV2	TRBJ2-7	CASSNRDRGYEQYF	TGTGCCAGCAGTAACCGGGACAGGGGCTACGAGCAGTACTTC
-	-	TRBV18	TRBJ1-4	CASSSDLNEKLFF	TGTGCCAGCTCCTCGGACCTGAATGAAAAACTGTTTTTT
-	-	TRBV2	TRBJ1-3	CASSVGALSGNTIYF	TGTGCCAGCAGTGTCGGGGCGCTCTCTGGAAACACCATATATTTT
-	TRBD2	TRBV3-1/TRBV3-2	TRBJ2-2	CASSLWTSGDGELFF	TGTGCCAGCAGCCTTTGGACTAGCGGGGACGGGGAGCTGTTTTTT
once	TRBD2	TRBV9	TRBJ2-3	CASSVGRGGGTDTQYF	TGTGCCAGCAGCGTAGGGCGGGGGGGCGGGACAGATACGCAGTATTTT
-	-	TRBV24-1	TRBJ1-3	CATSDGASSGNTIYF	TGTGCCACCAGTGATGGCGCGAGCTCTGGAAACACCATATATTTT
few	TRBD2	TRBV4-1	TRBJ2-3	CASSHAGADTQYF	TGCGCCAGCAGCCACGCGGGGGCAGATACGCAGTATTTT
-	-	TRBV4-2	TRBJ1-4	CASSQGVRDSEKLFF	TGTGCCAGCAGCCAAGGAGTTAGAGACAGCGAAAAACTGTTTTTT
-	TRBD1	TRBV7-6	TRBJ2-3	CASSSQARTGTGWADTQYF	TGTGCCAGCAGCTCTCAGGCACGTACCGGGACAGGGTGGGCAGATACGCAGTATTTT
-	-	TRBV18	TRBJ2-1	CASFRDTEDNEQFF	TGTGCCAGCTTCCGGGACACCGAGGACAATGAGCAGTTCTTC
once	TRBD1	TRBV30	TRBJ2-7	CAWEGQRYEQYF	TGTGCCTGGGAGGGACAGAGATACGAGCAGTACTTC
-	TRBD1	TRBV28	TRBJ2-7	CASSWGTGVYEQYF	TGTGCCAGCAGTTGGGGGACAGGGGTGTACGAGCAGTACTTC
-	TRBD1	TRBV7-9	TRBJ1-1	CASSLGQGNTEAFF	TGTGCCAGCAGCCTGGGACAGGGCAACACTGAAGCTTTCTTT
-	-	TRBV7-8	TRBJ2-1	CASSALVVSQAGAYNEQFF	TGTGCCAGCAGCGCCCTGGTCGTCAGCCAGGCAGGGGCCTACAATGAGCAGTTCTTC
-	-	TRBV6-4	TRBJ2-1	CASSERSSYNEQFF	TGTGCCAGCAGTGAGCGGAGCTCCTACAATGAGCAGTTCTTC
-	-	TRBV4-1	TRBJ2-3	CASSQVLGDTQYF	TGCGCCAGCAGCCAAGTCTTGGGGGATACGCAGTATTTT
-	-	TRBV3-1/TRBV3-2	TRBJ1-1	CASSQYSGGGNTEAFF	TGTGCCAGCAGCCAATATTCGGGAGGGGGGAACACTGAAGCTTTCTTT
-	TRBD1	TRBV7-2	TRBJ1-6	CASSFQGGRPPLHF	TGTGCCAGCAGCTTCCAGGGGGGGAGGCCACCCCTCCACTTT
-	-	TRBV18	TRBJ2-2	CASSPLNGELFF	TGTGCCAGCTCACCATTAAACGGGGAGCTGTTTTTT
few	TRBD1	TRBV15	TRBJ2-6	CATSRARTGSQIKANVLTF	TGTGCCACCAGCAGAGCCCGGACAGGGAGTCAGATAAAGGCCAACGTCCTGACTTTC
-	-	TRBV25-1	TRBJ1-1	CASSRFTEAFF	TGTGCCAGCAGTAGGTTTACTGAAGCTTTCTTT
-	-	TRBV29-1	TRBJ1-1	CSVQGRMNTEAFF	TGCAGCGTTCAGGGTAGGATGAACACTGAAGCTTTCTTT
-	TRBD1	TRBV2	TRBJ1-2	CAGLKSGGDYGYTF	TGTGCCGGCTTAAAGTCAGGGGGCGACTATGGCTACACCTTC
-	-	TRBV5-1	TRBJ2-3	CASSLSSGSSTDTQYF	TGCGCCAGCAGCTTGTCTTCAGGGAGTAGCACAGATACGCAGTATTTT
-	-	TRBV6-5	TRBJ1-1	CASSYTGNTEAFF	TGTGCCAGCAGTTACACGGGAAACACTGAAGCTTTCTTT
-	-	TRBV6-5	TRBJ1-2	CASSYRTPTSGYTF	TGTGCCAGCAGTTACCGGACTCCGACCAGCGGCTACACCTTC
-	TRBD1	TRBV5-6	TRBJ1-5	CASSSPGQGAGQPQHF	TGTGCCAGCAGCTCACCGGGACAGGGGGCTGGGCAGCCCCAGCATTTT
-	-	TRBV19	TRBJ1-4	CASKGIATNEKLFF	TGTGCCAGTAAAGGGATCGCAACTAATGAAAAACTGTTTTTT
once	-	TRBV28	TRBJ1-1	CASVGEHFSEAFF	TGTGCCAGCGTAGGGGAACACTTTTCTGAAGCTTTCTTT
-	-	TRBV6-5	TRBJ2-4	CASSRTTGDIQYF	TGTGCCAGCAGCCGTACGACGGGTGACATTCAGTACTTC